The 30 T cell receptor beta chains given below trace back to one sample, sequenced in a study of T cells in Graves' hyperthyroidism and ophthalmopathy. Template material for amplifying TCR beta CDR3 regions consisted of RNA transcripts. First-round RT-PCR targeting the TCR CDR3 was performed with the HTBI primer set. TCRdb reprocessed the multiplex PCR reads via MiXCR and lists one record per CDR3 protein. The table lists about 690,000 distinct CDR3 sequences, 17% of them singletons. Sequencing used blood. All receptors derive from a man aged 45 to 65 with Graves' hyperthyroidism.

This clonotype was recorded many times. CDR3 loop: CSARDATGITEAFF. The DNA for the CDR3 is TGCAGTGCTAGAGATGCCACAGGGATCACTGAAGCTTTCTTT. V and J are TRBV20-1 and TRBJ1-1; D might be TRBD1 (6 bases). The ends were cut back, 0 bases at V and 4 bases at J, with 12 bases in the middle. Germline V gives CDR1 DFQATT, CDR2 SNEGSKA (reference sequence). CDR3 length: 14 amino acids.

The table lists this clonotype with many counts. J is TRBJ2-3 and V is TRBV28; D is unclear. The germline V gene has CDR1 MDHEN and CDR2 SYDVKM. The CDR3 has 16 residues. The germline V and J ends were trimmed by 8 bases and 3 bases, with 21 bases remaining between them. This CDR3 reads CASPESDPRFTDTQYF. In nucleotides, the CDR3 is TGTGCCAGCCCAGAAAGCGACCCTCGTTTTACAGATACGCAGTATTTT.

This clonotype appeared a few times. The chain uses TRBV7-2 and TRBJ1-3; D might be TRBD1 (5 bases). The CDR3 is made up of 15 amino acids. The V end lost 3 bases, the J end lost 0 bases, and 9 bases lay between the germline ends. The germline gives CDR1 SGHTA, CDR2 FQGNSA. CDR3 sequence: CASSFSGISGNTIYF. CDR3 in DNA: TGTGCCAGCAGCTTCTCAGGGATCTCTGGAAACACCATATATTTT.

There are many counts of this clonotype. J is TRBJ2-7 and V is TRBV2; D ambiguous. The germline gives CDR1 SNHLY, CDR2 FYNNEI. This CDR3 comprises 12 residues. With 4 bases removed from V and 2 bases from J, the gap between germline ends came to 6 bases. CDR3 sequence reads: CASSVTTYEQYF. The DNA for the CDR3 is TGTGCCAGCAGTGTCACCACCTACGAGCAGTACTTC.

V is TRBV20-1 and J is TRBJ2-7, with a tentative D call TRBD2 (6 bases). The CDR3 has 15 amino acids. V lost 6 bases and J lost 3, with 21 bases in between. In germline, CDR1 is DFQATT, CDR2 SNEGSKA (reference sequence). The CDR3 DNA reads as TGCAGTGCGGAGAAACCGGGACTGGAACACTACGAGCAGTACTTC. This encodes CSAEKPGLEHYEQYF.

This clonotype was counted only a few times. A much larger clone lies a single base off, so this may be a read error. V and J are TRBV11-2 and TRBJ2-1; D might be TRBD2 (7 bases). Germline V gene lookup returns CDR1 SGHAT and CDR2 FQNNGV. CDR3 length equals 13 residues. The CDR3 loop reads CASSLSRGGEQLF. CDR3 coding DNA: TGTGCCAGCAGCCTATCTAGGGGGGGTGAGCAGCTCTTC.

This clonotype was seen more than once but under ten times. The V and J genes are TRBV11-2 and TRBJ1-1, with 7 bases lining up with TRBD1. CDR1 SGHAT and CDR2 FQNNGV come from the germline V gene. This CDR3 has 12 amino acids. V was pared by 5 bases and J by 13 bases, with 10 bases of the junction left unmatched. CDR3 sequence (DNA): TGTGCCAGCAGCCCCTCAGGGGGGGCGGGTTTCTTT. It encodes CASSPSGGAGFF.

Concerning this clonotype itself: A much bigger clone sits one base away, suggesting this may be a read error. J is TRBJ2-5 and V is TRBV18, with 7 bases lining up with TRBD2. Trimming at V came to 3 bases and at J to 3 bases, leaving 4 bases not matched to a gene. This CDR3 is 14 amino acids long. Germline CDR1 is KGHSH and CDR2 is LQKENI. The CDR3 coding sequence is TGTGCCAGCTCACCCGCGGGGGTGAAAGAGACCCAGTACTTC. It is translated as CASSPAGVKETQYF.

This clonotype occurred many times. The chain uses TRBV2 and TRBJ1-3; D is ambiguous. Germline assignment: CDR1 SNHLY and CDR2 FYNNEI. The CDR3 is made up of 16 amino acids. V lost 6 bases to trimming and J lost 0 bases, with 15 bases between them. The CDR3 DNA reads TGTGCCAGCAGCCCGAGACTGGTACACTCTGGAAACACCATATATTTT. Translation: CASSPRLVHSGNTIYF.

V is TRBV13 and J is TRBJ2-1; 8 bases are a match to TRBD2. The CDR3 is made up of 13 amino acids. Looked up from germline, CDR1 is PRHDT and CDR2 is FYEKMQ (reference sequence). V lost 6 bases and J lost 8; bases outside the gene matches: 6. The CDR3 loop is CASRPEREHEQFF. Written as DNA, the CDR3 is TGTGCCAGCAGACCCGAGCGGGAGCATGAGCAGTTCTTC.

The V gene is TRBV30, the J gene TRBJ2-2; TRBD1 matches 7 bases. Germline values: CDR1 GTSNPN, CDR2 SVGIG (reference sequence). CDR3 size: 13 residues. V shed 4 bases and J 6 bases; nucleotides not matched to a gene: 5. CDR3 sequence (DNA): TGTGCCTGGAACGGGCAGGGGGCCGGGGAGCTGTTTTTT. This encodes CAWNGQGAGELFF.

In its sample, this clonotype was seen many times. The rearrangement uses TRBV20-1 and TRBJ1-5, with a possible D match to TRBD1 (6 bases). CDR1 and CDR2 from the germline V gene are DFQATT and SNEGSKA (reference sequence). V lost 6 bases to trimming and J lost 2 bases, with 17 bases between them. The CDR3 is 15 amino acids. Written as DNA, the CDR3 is TGCAGTGCGAGGGCGGCAGGGGCCGGCAATCAGCCCCAGCATTTT. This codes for CSARAAGAGNQPQHF.

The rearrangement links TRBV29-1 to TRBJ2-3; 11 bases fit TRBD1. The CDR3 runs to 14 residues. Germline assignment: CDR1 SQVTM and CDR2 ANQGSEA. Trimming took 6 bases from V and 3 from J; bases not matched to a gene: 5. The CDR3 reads CSVPGQGETDTQYF. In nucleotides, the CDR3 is TGCAGCGTCCCGGGACAGGGGGAGACAGATACGCAGTATTTT.

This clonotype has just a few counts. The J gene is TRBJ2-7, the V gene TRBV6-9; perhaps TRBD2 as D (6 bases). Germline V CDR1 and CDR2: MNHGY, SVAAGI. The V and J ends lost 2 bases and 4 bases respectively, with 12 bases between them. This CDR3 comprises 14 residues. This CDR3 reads CASSYTSRRYEQYF. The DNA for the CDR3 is TGTGCCAGCAGTTATACTAGCAGGAGATACGAGCAGTACTTC.

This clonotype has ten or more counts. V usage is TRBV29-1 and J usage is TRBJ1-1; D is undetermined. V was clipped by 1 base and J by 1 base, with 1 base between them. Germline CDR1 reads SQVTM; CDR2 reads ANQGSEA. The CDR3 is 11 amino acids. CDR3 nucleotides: TGCAGCGTTGAAGGGAACACTGAAGCTTTCTTT. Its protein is CSVEGNTEAFF.

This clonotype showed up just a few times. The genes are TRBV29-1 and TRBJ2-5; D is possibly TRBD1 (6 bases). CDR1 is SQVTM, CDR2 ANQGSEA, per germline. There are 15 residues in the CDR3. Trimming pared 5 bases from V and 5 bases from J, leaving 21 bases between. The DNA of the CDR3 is TGCAGCGTTCAACCCACGGGGCACAGGGCGGAGACCCAGTACTTC. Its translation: CSVQPTGHRAETQYF. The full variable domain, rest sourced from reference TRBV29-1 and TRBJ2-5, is SAVISQKPSRDICQRGTSLTIQCQVDSQVTMMFWYRQQPGQSLTLIATANQGSEATYESGFVIDKFPISRPNLTFSTLTVSNMSPEDSSIYLCSVQPTGHRAETQYFGPGTRLLVL.

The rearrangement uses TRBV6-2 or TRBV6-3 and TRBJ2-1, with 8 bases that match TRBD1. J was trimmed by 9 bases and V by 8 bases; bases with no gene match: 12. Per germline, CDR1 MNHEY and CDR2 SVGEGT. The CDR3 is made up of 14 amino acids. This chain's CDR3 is CASGYNGQGSEQFF. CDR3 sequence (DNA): TGTGCCAGCGGCTACAATGGACAGGGCAGTGAGCAGTTCTTC.

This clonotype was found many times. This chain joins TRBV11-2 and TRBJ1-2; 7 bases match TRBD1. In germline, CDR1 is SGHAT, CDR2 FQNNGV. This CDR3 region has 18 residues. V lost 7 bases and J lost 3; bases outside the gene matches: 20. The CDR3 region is CASTELDRMKTRDYGYTF. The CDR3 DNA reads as TGTGCCAGCACCGAACTGGACAGGATGAAAACACGGGACTATGGCTACACCTTC.

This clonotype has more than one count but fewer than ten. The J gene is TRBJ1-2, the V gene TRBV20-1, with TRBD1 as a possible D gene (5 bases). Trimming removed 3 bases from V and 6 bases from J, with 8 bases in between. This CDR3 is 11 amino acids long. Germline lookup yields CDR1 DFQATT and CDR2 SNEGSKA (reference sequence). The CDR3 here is CSASSGNGYTF. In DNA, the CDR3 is TGCAGTGCTAGTTCAGGGAATGGCTACACCTTC.

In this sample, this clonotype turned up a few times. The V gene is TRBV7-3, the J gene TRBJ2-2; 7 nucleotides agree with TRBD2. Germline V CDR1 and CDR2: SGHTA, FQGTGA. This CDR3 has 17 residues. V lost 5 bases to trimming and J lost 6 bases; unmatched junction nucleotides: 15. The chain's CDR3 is CASSPFAGVGYAGELFF. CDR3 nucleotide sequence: TGTGCCAGCAGCCCCTTCGCGGGGGTCGGGTATGCCGGGGAGCTGTTTTTT.

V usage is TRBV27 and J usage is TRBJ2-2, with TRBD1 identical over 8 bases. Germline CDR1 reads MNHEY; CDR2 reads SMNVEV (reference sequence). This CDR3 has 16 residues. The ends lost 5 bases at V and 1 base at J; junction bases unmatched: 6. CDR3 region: CASSPLGQGNTGELFF. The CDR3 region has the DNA TGTGCCAGCAGTCCCCTCGGACAGGGGAACACCGGGGAGCTGTTTTTT.

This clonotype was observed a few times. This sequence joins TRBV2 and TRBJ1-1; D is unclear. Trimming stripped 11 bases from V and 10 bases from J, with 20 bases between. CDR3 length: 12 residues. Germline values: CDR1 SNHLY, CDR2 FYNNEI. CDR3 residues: CALGRDRLRAFF. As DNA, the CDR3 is TGTGCCCTAGGACGAGACCGGCTCAGAGCTTTCTTT.

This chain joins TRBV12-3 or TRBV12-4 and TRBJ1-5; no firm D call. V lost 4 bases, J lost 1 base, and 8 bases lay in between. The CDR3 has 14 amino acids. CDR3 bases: TGTGCCAGCAGTTCGATCAGCAGCAATCAGCCCCAGCATTTT. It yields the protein CASSSISSNQPQHF.

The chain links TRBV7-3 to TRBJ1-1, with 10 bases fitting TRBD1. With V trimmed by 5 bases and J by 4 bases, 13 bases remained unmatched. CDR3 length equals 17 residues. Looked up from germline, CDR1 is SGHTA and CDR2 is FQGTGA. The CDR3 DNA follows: TGTGCCAGCAGCCCGGGACAGGGGAGAACGGGTGGCACTGAAGCTTTCTTT. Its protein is CASSPGQGRTGGTEAFF.

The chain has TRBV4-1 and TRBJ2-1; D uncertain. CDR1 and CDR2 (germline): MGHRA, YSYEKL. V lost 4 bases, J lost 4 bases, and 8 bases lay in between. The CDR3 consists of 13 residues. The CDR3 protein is CASSPSLYNEQFF. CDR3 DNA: TGCGCCAGCAGCCCCAGCCTATACAATGAGCAGTTCTTC.

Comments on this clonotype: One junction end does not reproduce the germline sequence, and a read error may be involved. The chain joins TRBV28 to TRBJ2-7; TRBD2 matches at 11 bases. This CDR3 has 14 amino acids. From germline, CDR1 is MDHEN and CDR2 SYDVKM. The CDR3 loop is CASSKLAGDYEQCF. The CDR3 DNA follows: TGTGCCAGCAGTAAACTAGCGGGGGACTACGAGCAGTGCTTC.

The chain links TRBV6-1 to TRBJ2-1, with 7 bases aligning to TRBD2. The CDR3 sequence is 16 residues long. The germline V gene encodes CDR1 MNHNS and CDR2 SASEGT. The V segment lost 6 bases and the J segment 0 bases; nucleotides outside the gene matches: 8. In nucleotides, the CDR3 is TGTGCCAGCAGCCCAATCGGGGGGAGCTCCTACAATGAGCAGTTCTTC. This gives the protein CASSPIGGSSYNEQFF.

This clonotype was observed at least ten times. CDR3 amino acids: CSARREGGSFYEQYF. The CDR3 region has the DNA TGCAGTGCTAGAAGGGAAGGCGGGAGCTTCTACGAGCAGTACTTC. V gene TRBV20-1 combines with J gene TRBJ2-7, with 7 bases lining up with TRBD2. J was trimmed by 3 bases and V by 2 bases; bases with no gene match: 10. Germline V lookup: CDR1 DFQATT, CDR2 SNEGSKA (reference sequence). CDR3 length: 15 amino acids.

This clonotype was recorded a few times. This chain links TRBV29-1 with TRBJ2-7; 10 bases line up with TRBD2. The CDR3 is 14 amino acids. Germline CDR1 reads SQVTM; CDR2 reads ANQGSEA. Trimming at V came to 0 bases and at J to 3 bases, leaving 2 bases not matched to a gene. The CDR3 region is CSVEDRTSGYEQYF. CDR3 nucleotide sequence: TGCAGCGTTGAAGATCGGACTAGCGGCTACGAGCAGTACTTC.

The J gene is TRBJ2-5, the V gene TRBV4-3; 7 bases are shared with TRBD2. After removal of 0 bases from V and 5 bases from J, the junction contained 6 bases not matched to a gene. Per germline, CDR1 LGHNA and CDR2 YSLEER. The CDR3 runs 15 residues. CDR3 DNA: TGCGCCAGCAGCCAAGATGGGGCGGGAGCGGAGACCCAGTACTTC. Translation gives CASSQDGAGAETQYF.